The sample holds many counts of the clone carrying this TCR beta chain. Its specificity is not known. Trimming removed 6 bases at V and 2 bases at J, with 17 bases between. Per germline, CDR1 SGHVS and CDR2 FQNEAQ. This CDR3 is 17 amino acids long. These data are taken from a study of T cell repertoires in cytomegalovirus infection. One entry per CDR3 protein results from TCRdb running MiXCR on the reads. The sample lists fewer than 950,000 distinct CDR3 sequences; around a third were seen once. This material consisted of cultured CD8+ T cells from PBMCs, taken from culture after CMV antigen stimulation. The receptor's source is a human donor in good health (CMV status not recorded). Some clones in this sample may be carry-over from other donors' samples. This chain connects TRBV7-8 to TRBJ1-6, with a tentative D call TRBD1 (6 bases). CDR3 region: CASSSWGQEAYNSPLHF. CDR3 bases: TGTGCCAGCAGTTCCTGGGGACAAGAAGCCTATAATTCACCCCTCCACTTT. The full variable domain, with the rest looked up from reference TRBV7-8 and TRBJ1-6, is GAGVSQSPRYKVAKRGQDVALRCDPISGHVSLFWYQQALGQGPEFLTYFQNEAQLDKSGLPSDRFFAERPEGSVSTLKIQRTQQEDSAVYLCASSSWGQEAYNSPLHFGNGTRLTVT.